This T cell receptor beta chain was found in a study of CD8 T cells in Susac syndrome. Random hexamers were used to reverse transcribe the RNA input (roughly 0.5 to 1 ug). The immunoSEQ assay covered 54 Vbeta and 13 Jbeta segments for CDR3. In TCRdb, the immunoSEQ multiplex PCR reads were re-called with MiXCR into one record per CDR3 protein. This sample carries 120,000 or so distinct CDR3 sequences, 90% to 95% of them seen once, and the ten largest clones take about 0.2%. Trimming left V 4 bases short and J 0 bases short, with 11 bases between. CDR3 length: 15 amino acids. Germline CDR1 and CDR2: LGHDT and YNNKEL (reference sequence). The study sequenced TCR beta in blood CD8+ and CD4+ T cells. TEMRA cells were FACS-enriched, and CD8+ and CD4+ T cells were isolated negatively.

This chain uses TRBV3-1 with TRBJ2-3, with D unresolved. This TCR came from a human donor with Susac syndrome. Sequencing was performed on CD8+ T cells from PBMCs. CDR3 DNA sequence: TGTGCCAGCAGCCCGCCACTTTCAAGCACAGATACGCAGTATTTT. Protein product: CASSPPLSSTDTQYF.